The clone carrying this T cell receptor (beta chain) was counted a few times. The antigen is undetermined. After constant-region reverse-primer amplification, full-length variable regions underwent semi-nested PCR with Nested Universal Primer A. TCRdb itself ran the 5' RACE reads through MiXCR, one entry per CDR3 protein. The sample lists roughly 64,000 distinct CDR3 sequences; approximately 22% were seen once. Memory CD4+ cells were defined as CD4+CD45RO+CD25-. Findings and caveats of the study: Greatest tumor Treg TCR overlap was with tumor naive CD4+ cells.

Unmatched junction bases numbered 4, after V lost 0 bases and J lost 9 bases. Germline V gene sequence: CDR1 SGHVS, CDR2 FQNEAQ. The CDR3 has 16 amino acids. The receptor's source is a female donor with breast cancer. The chain uses TRBV7-8 and TRBJ2-4; 14 nucleotides agree with TRBD2. Sequencing input: memory CD4+ T cells sorted from a lymph node. The subset denotes: memory CD4+ T cells, CD4+CD45RO+CD25-. The CDR3: CASSLARGLAGAIQYF. The CDR3 region has the DNA TGTGCCAGCAGCTTAGCGCGGGGACTAGCGGGAGCCATTCAGTACTTC.